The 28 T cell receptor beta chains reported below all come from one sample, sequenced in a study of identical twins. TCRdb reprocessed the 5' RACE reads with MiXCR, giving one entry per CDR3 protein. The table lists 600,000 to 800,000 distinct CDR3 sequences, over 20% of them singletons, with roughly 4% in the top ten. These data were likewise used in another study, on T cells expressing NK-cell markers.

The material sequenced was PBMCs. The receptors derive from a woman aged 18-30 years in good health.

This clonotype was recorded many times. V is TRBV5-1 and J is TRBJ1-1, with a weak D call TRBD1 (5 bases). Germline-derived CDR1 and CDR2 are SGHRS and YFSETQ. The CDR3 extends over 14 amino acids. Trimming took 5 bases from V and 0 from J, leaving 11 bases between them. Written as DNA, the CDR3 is TGCGCCAGCAGGGGGGGAGCTCTGAACACTGAAGCTTTCTTT. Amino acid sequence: CASRGGALNTEAFF.

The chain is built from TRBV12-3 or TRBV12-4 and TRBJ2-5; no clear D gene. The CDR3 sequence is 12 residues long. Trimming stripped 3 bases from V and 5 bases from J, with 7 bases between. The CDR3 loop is CASSFHAETQYF. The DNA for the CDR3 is TGTGCCAGCAGTTTCCACGCGGAGACCCAGTACTTC.

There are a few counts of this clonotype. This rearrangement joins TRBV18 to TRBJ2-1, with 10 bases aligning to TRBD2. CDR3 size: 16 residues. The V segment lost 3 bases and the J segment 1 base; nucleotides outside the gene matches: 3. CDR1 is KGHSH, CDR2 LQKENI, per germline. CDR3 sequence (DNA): TGTGCCAGCTCACCTAGCGGGGGGCGGTCCTACAATGAGCAGTTCTTC. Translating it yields CASSPSGGRSYNEQFF.

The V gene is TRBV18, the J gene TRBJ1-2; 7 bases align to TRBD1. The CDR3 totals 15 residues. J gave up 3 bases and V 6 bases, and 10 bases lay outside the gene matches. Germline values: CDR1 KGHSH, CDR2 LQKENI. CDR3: CASSPTSGTDYGYTF. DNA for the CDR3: TGTGCCAGCTCTCCGACTTCCGGGACAGACTATGGCTACACCTTC.

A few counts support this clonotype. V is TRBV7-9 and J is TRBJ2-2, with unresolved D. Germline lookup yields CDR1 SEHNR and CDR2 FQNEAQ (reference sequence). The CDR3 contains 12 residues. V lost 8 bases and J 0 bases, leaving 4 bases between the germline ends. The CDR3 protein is CASGPNTGELFF. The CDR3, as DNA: TGTGCCAGCGGACCGAACACCGGGGAGCTGTTTTTT.

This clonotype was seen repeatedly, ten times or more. The CDR3 DNA reads TGCAGTGCTACCTCCGGGACAGAAGACGAGCAGTACTTC. Protein sequence: CSATSGTEDEQYF. The rearrangement uses TRBV20-1 and TRBJ2-7, with TRBD1 matching 7 bases. The ends lost 4 bases at V and 5 bases at J; junction bases unmatched: 8. The CDR3 sequence is 13 residues long. CDR1 is DFQATT, CDR2 SNEGSKA, per germline (reference sequence).

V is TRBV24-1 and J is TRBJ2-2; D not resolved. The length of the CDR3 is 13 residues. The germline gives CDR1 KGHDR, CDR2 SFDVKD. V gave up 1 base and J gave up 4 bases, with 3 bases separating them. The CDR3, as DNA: TGTGCCACCAGTGATTTTTCCACCGGGGAGCTGTTTTTT. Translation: CATSDFSTGELFF.

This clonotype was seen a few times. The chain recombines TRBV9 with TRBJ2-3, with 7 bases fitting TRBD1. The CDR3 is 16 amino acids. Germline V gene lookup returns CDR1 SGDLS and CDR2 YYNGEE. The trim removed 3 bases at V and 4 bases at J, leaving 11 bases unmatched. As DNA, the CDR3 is TGTGCCAGCAGCGAGGAACAGGGGACGTACGCAGATACGCAGTATTTT. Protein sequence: CASSEEQGTYADTQYF. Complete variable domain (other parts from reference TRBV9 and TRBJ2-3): DSGVTQTPKHLITATGQRVTLRCSPRSGDLSVYWYQQSLDQGLQFLIQYYNGEERAKGNILERFSAQQFPDLHSELNLSSLELGDSALYFCASSEEQGTYADTQYFGPGTRLTVL.

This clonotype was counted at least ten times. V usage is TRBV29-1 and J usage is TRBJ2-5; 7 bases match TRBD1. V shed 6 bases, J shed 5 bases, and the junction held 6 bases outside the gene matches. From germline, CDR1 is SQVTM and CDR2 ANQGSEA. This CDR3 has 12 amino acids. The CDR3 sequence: CSVLRGMETQYF. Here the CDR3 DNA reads TGCAGCGTCCTCAGGGGGATGGAGACCCAGTACTTC.

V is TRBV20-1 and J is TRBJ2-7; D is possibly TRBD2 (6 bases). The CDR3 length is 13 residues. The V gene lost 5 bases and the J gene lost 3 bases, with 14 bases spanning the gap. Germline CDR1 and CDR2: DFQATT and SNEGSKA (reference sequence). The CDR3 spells CSAGRGSDYEQYF. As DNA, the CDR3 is TGCAGTGCTGGCCGGGGGTCGGACTACGAGCAGTACTTC.

CDR3 bases: TGCAGTGCCAGGGGGTTAAATCAGCCCCAGCATTTT. This gives the protein CSARGLNQPQHF. The chain joins TRBV20-1 to TRBJ1-5; 7 bases are a match to TRBD1. The CDR3 is 12 amino acids. Per germline, CDR1 DFQATT and CDR2 SNEGSKA (reference sequence). With V trimmed by 6 bases and J by 4 bases, 3 bases remained unmatched.

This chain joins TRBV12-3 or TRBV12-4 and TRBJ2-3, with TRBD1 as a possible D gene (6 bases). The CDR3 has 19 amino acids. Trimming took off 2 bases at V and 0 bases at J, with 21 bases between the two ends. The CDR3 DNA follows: TGTGCCAGCAGTTTACTGACAGGATACTCATCATTTAGCACAGATACGCAGTATTTT. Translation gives CASSLLTGYSSFSTDTQYF.

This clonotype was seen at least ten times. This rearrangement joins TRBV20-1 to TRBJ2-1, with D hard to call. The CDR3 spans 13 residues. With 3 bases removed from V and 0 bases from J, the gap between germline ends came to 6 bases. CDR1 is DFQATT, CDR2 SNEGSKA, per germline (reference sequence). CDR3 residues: CSASGDSYNEQFF. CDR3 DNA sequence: TGCAGTGCTAGTGGCGACTCCTACAATGAGCAGTTCTTC.

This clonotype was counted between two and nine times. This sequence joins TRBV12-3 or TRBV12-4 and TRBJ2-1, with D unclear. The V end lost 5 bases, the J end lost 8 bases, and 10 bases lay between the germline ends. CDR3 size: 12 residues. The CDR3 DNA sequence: TGTGCCAGCAGTCCCCTACAAGATGAGCAGTTCTTC. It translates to CASSPLQDEQFF.

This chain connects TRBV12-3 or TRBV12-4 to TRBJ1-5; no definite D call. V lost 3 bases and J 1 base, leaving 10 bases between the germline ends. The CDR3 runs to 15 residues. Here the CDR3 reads CASSLRTLSNQPQHF. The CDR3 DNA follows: TGTGCCAGCAGTTTGAGAACCTTGAGCAATCAGCCCCAGCATTTT.

The CDR3, as DNA: TGTGCCAGCAGCTCCGGGACAGGGGATCGGGAGCAGTACTTC. It specifies CASSSGTGDREQYF. This chain joins TRBV7-2 and TRBJ2-7; TRBD1 matches at 10 bases. The junction had 7 bases not matched to a gene; V was cut back by 4 bases and J by 7 bases. The CDR3 sequence is 14 residues long. Per the germline V gene, CDR1 is SGHTA and CDR2 is FQGNSA.

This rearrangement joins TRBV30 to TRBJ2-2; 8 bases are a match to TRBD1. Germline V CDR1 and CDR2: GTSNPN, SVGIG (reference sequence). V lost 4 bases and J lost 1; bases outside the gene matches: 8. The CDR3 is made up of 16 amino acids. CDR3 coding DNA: TGTGCCTGGATCTTGCAGGGGGCCCAGAACACCGGGGAGCTGTTTTTT. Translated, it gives CAWILQGAQNTGELFF.

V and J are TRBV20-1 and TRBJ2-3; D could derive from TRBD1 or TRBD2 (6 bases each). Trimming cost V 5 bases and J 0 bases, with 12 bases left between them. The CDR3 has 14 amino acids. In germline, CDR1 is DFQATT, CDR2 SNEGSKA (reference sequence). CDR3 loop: CSAGEGGSTDTQYF. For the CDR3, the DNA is TGCAGTGCTGGGGAAGGGGGGAGCACAGATACGCAGTATTTT.

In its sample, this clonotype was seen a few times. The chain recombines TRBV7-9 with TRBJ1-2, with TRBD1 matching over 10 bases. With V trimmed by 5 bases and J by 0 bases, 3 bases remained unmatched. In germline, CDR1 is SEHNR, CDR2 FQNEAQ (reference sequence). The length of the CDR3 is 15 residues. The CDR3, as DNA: TGTGCCAGCAGCCCCGGGACAGGGGCTAACTATGGCTACACCTTC. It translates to CASSPGTGANYGYTF.

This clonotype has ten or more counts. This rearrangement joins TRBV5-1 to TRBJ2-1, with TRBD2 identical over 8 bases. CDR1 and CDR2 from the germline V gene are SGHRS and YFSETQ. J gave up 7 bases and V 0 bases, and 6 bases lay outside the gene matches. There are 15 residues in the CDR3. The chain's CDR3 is CASSLVSSGSNEQFF. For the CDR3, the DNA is TGCGCCAGCAGCTTGGTTTCTAGCGGGTCTAATGAGCAGTTCTTC.

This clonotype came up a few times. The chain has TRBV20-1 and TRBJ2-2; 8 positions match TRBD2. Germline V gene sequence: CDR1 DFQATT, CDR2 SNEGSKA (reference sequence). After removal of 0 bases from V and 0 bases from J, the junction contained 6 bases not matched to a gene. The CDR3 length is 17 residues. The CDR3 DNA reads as TGCAGTGCTAGAGATTCTAGGCGGGAGGCGAACACCGGGGAGCTGTTTTTT. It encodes CSARDSRREANTGELFF.

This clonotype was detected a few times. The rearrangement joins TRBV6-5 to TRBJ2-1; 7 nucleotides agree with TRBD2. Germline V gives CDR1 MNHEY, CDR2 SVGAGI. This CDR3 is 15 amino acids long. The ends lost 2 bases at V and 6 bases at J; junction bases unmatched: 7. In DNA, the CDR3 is TGTGCCAGCAGTTACCGGGTTGGGGGGGGCAATGAGCAGTTCTTC. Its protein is CASSYRVGGGNEQFF.

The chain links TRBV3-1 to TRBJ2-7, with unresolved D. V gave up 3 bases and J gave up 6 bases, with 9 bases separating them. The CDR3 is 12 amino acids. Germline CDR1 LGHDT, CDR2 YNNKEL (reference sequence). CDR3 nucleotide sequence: TGTGCCAGCAGCCAGAACCATGGCGAGCAGTACTTC. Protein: CASSQNHGEQYF.

CDR3 nucleotides: TGTGCCAGCAGTTACCAGGCGGAAGCTTTCTTT. The encoded protein is CASSYQAEAFF. This chain links TRBV6-5 with TRBJ1-1; D is undetermined. CDR3 size: 11 residues. Germline CDR1 MNHEY, CDR2 SVGAGI. V was clipped by 2 bases and J by 8 bases, with 6 bases between them.

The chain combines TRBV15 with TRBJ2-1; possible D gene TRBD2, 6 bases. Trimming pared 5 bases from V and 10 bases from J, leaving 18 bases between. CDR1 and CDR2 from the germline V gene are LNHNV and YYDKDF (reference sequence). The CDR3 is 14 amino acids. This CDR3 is CATSVRTAGGEQFF. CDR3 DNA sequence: TGTGCCACCAGCGTTCGGACGGCTGGGGGGGAGCAGTTCTTC.

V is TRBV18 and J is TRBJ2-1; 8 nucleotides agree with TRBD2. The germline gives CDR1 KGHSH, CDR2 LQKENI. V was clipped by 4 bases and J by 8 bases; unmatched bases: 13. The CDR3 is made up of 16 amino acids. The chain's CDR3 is CASSLSSGGLLDEQFF. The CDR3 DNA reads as TGTGCCAGCTCACTCAGCTCGGGAGGGCTTTTAGATGAGCAGTTCTTC.

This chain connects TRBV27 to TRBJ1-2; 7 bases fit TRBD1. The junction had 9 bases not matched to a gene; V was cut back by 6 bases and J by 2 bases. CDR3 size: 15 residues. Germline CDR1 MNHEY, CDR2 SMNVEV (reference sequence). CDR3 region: CASRYRGTVNYGYTF. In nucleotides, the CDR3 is TGTGCCAGCAGATACCGGGGGACAGTAAACTATGGCTACACCTTC.

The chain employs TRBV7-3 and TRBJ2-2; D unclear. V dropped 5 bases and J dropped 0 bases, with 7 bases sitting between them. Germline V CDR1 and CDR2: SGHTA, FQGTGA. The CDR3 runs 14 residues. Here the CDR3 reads CASSRQPNTGELFF. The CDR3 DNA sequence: TGTGCCAGCAGCCGGCAGCCGAACACCGGGGAGCTGTTTTTT.